This TCR beta chain was obtained from a study of identical twins. Study results and caveats: Modelling underestimated the level of out-of-frame TCR alpha sharing observed in monozygotic twins. Excess low generation probability was seen in twin-shared out-of-frame alpha sequences. Analyses of zero insertions could be partly confounded by invariant MAIT and iNKT cells.

The authors used template switching to add a universal primer site and gave cDNA unique molecular identifiers. Via MiXCR, TCRdb re-called the 5' RACE reads, giving one row per CDR3 protein. The data show approximately 300,000 distinct CDR3 sequences, more than 8% seen once. V was trimmed by 5 bases and J by 1 base, leaving 12 bases between them. The CDR3 is 14 residues long. This clonotype occurred many times. What it recognizes is unknown. These same records also appear under a second study, on yellow fever vaccine responses in identical twins.

The chain has TRBV12-3 or TRBV12-4 and TRBJ2-7; D is unresolved. The specimen sequenced was CD8+ T cells sorted from blood. The source is a woman aged 18-29 years in good health. CDR3 sequence (DNA): TGTGCCAGCAGTCCATCGACACGATCCTACGAGCAGTACTTC. The encoded protein is CASSPSTRSYEQYF.